This is a list of T cell receptor beta chains from one sample in a study of identical twins. TCRdb reprocessed the 5' RACE reads with MiXCR, giving one entry per CDR3 protein. The data hold roughly 720,000 distinct CDR3 sequences, with approximately 18% observed a single time. These data were also filed under a second study, of T cells expressing NK-cell markers.

Sequencing was performed on PBMCs. The source is a woman younger than 35 in good health. Both conserved end residues are part of each CDR3. A D gene is named only where the DNA matches it firmly. Where a row states a size, it is once, few, many or the class of an expanded clone; other rows omit it.

v_call	d_call	clone_size	j_call	cdr3_length	cdr3_aa	cdr3_nt
TRBV27	TRBD1	few	TRBJ1-5	12	CASSTGVEPQHF	TGTGCCAGCAGTACAGGGGTCGAACCCCAGCATTTT
TRBV3-1	-	few	TRBJ2-1	13	CASSPPGRDEQFF	TGTGCCAGCAGCCCCCCGGGGCGCGATGAGCAGTTCTTC
TRBV5-1	TRBD1	few	TRBJ1-3	14	CASRGTGAGNTIYF	TGCGCCAGCAGAGGGACAGGGGCTGGAAACACCATATATTTT
TRBV10-3	-	few	TRBJ2-1	16	CAIRGGLDREYNEQFF	TGTGCCATCAGGGGAGGACTCGACAGAGAGTACAATGAGCAGTTCTTC
TRBV4-3	TRBD1	-	TRBJ2-4	18	CASSQGIQGARAKNIQYF	TGCGCCAGCAGCCAAGGGATACAGGGGGCGCGTGCCAAAAACATTCAGTACTTC
TRBV20-1	-	few	TRBJ2-1	12	CSARGTGHEQFF	TGCAGTGCTAGAGGAACCGGCCATGAGCAGTTCTTC
TRBV7-6	-	few	TRBJ2-6	16	CASSLGFSGQEYELTF	TGTGCCAGCAGCCTCGGGTTTTCCGGCCAAGAGTATGAGTTGACTTTC
TRBV6-1	-	-	TRBJ2-1	13	CASSDRVENEQFF	TGTGCCAGCAGTGACAGGGTAGAAAATGAGCAGTTCTTC
TRBV14	TRBD2	few	TRBJ2-1	15	CASRRGLAGVNEQFF	TGTGCCAGCAGACGCGGACTAGCGGGGGTCAATGAGCAGTTCTTC
TRBV12-3/TRBV12-4	TRBD1	-	TRBJ2-7	14	CASSLTTGRYEQYF	TGTGCCAGCAGTTTAACGACAGGGAGATACGAGCAGTACTTC
TRBV6-2/TRBV6-3	TRBD2	-	TRBJ2-7	15	CASSSRLAGEYEQYF	TGTGCCAGCAGTTCCAGACTAGCGGGGGAGTACGAGCAGTACTTC
TRBV12-3/TRBV12-4	TRBD1	few	TRBJ1-4	11	CASSGQGKLFF	TGTGCCAGCAGTGGACAGGGAAAACTGTTTTTT
TRBV3-1	TRBD1	once	TRBJ1-5	15	CASSQGTGAWKPQHF	TGTGCCAGCAGCCAAGGGACAGGGGCTTGGAAGCCCCAGCATTTT
TRBV7-9	-	few	TRBJ2-4	16	CASSFGWRGPGDIQYF	TGTGCCAGCAGCTTTGGTTGGAGGGGGCCGGGGGACATTCAGTACTTC
TRBV29-1	-	-	TRBJ1-1	13	CSADRNMNTEAFF	TGCAGCGCCGACAGGAACATGAACACTGAAGCTTTCTTT
TRBV7-8	TRBD2	-	TRBJ2-5	18	CASSLGPAGGPSQETQYF	TGTGCCAGCAGCTTAGGACCAGCGGGAGGGCCTAGTCAAGAGACCCAGTACTTC
TRBV6-5	-	few	TRBJ2-5	15	CASSYSTGSQETQYF	TGTGCCAGCAGTTACTCGACAGGCTCGCAAGAGACCCAGTACTTC
TRBV3-1	-	-	TRBJ2-7	11	CASSVKYEQYF	TGTGCCAGCAGCGTTAAATACGAGCAGTACTTC
TRBV29-1	-	few	TRBJ2-1	16	CSVEDHYGGSYNEQFF	TGCAGCGTTGAAGATCACTATGGGGGATCCTACAATGAGCAGTTCTTC
TRBV4-2	-	-	TRBJ1-2	14	CASSQDLGRDGYTF	TGTGCCAGCAGCCAAGATTTAGGGAGAGATGGCTACACCTTC
TRBV4-2	TRBD2	-	TRBJ2-1	18	CASSPSSSGTRATHEQFF	TGTGCCAGCAGCCCCTCCTCCTCCGGGACTAGGGCCACCCATGAGCAGTTCTTC
TRBV19	TRBD1	-	TRBJ2-1	12	CASSASRDSQFF	TGTGCCAGTAGCGCTTCCCGGGACAGCCAATTCTTC
TRBV14	-	few	TRBJ2-7	14	CASSQFGGSYEQYF	TGTGCCAGCAGCCAATTTGGGGGCTCCTACGAGCAGTACTTC
TRBV5-1	-	many	TRBJ1-4	15	CASSLAWQTGGKLFF	TGCGCCAGCAGCTTGGCGTGGCAAACCGGGGGAAAACTGTTTTTT
TRBV27	-	-	TRBJ1-1	11	CASSGGSQAFF	TGTGCCAGCAGCGGGGGGTCTCAAGCTTTCTTT
TRBV19	-	few	TRBJ2-5	13	CASSMTAGETQYF	TGTGCCAGTAGTATGACAGCCGGAGAGACCCAGTACTTC
TRBV10-3	-	few	TRBJ1-1	13	CAITQTANTEAFF	TGTGCCATCACTCAGACAGCCAACACTGAAGCTTTCTTT
TRBV28	-	-	TRBJ1-2	15	CASSFSGRFSYGYTF	TGTGCCAGCAGTTTCTCGGGGCGATTCAGCTATGGCTACACCTTC
TRBV29-1	-	-	TRBJ1-2	11	CSVAGADGYTF	TGCAGCGTTGCCGGGGCCGATGGCTACACCTTC
TRBV5-6	-	-	TRBJ2-1	14	CASSLRGRRNEQFF	TGTGCCAGCAGCTTGCGGGGTAGACGCAATGAGCAGTTCTTC
TRBV5-1	-	few	TRBJ2-3	16	CASSLAGGSFTDTQYF	TGCGCCAGCAGCCTCGCCGGCGGAAGCTTCACAGATACGCAGTATTTT
TRBV12-3/TRBV12-4	-	few	TRBJ1-1	16	CASSFWQGVGNTEAFF	TGTGCCAGCAGTTTTTGGCAGGGTGTAGGGAACACTGAAGCTTTCTTT
TRBV7-6	-	-	TRBJ2-7	13	CASSPFPSSEQYF	TGTGCCAGCAGCCCGTTCCCCTCCTCCGAGCAGTACTTC